The 25 T cell receptor beta chains listed next were all sequenced from one sample in a study of shared clonotypes between healthy human individuals. The method was immunoSEQ multiplex PCR; TCRdb's version includes in-frame clones alone and lacks a portion of them. The sample lists some 470,000 clones, over 60% seen once, with around 13% in the top ten. The material sequenced was PBMCs. The receptors originated from a woman aged 40-49 years in good health. Some clones in this sample may be carry-over from other donors' samples.

This clone has a single count. The V gene is TRBV28, the J gene TRBJ2-3; perhaps TRBD2 as D (5 bases). The CDR3 spans 16 residues. Per the germline V gene, CDR1 is MDHEN and CDR2 is SYDVKM. Between the trimmed V and J ends, which lost 5 bases and 1 base, there was a span of 16 bases. DNA of the CDR3: TGTGCCAGCAGTCCGTCCCGAGCCGGGGGCACAGATACGCAGTATTTT. Residues: CASSPSRAGGTDTQYF.

This clone appeared a few times. The chain combines TRBV19 with TRBJ2-3, with 13 bases matching TRBD2. Germline trimming cut 4 bases from V and 5 bases from J; bases unmatched to any gene: 6. There are 16 residues in the CDR3. Germline-derived CDR1 and CDR2 are LNHDA and SQIVND (reference sequence). In DNA form, the CDR3 reads TGTGCCAGTAGTAGAGGACTAGCGGGAGAGAGAGATACGCAGTATTTT. This gives the protein CASSRGLAGERDTQYF.

The CDR3 DNA sequence: TGTGCCAGCAGCTTAGGTGGAACCACAGATACGCAGTATTTT. This codes for CASSLGGTTDTQYF. V gene TRBV7-3 combines with J gene TRBJ2-3; D ambiguous. V lost 2 bases, J lost 2 bases, and 8 bases lay in between. CDR3 length: 14 amino acids. The germline V gene has CDR1 SGHTA and CDR2 FQGTGA.

V and J are TRBV2 and TRBJ2-7; D is possibly TRBD1 (6 bases). CDR3 length: 13 residues. The V gene's germline CDR1 is SNHLY and CDR2 FYNNEI. Trimming took 10 bases from V and 6 from J, leaving 19 bases between them. CDR3 coding DNA: TGTGCCACCCAAAGCAACAGGGTCCTCGAGCAGTACTTC. Translating it yields CATQSNRVLEQYF.

This chain joins TRBV29-1 and TRBJ1-1, with TRBD1 as a possible D gene (6 bases). The CDR3 consists of 15 residues. V was clipped by 4 bases and J by 1 base, with 16 bases between them. Per the germline V gene, CDR1 is SQVTM and CDR2 is ANQGSEA. Written as DNA, the CDR3 is TGCAGCGTTGGGGGGGCGGGACAAAAGAACACTGAAGCTTTCTTT. As protein: CSVGGAGQKNTEAFF.

The chain employs TRBV7-2 and TRBJ2-7; D is unresolved. V was clipped by 7 bases and J by 6 bases, with 19 bases between them. The CDR3 consists of 14 residues. Germline CDR1 reads SGHTA; CDR2 reads FQGNSA. The CDR3 loop is CASTRNGFSTEQYF. The CDR3 nucleotides read TGTGCCAGCACCCGAAATGGATTCTCGACCGAGCAGTACTTC.

The chain joins TRBV30 to TRBJ1-2, with 7 bases aligning to TRBD1. The CDR3 has 13 amino acids. Germline V gene lookup returns CDR1 GTSNPN and CDR2 SVGIG (reference sequence). The junction had 6 bases not matched to a gene; V was cut back by 0 bases and J by 8 bases. CDR3 region: CAWSVGDRRGYTF. The CDR3 region has the DNA TGTGCCTGGAGTGTAGGGGACAGAAGGGGCTACACCTTC.

V usage is TRBV19 and J usage is TRBJ2-1; D unclear. Germline lookup yields CDR1 LNHDA and CDR2 SQIVND (reference sequence). V lost 8 bases and J 6 bases, leaving 11 bases between the germline ends. CDR3 length: 12 residues. The CDR3 loop reads CASSPGGNEQFF. The CDR3 region has the DNA TGTGCCAGTTCCCCAGGTGGCAATGAGCAGTTCTTC.

This clone was seen only a few times. Germline is not matched at one junction end, which may reflect a read error. The rearrangement links TRBV29-1 to TRBJ1-1; D unclear. This CDR3 region has 11 residues. Germline V CDR1 and CDR2: SQVTM, ANQGSEA. CDR3 protein: CAIWSGAEAFF. CDR3 DNA: TGTGCGATCTGGTCTGGGGCTGAAGCTTTCTTT.

CDR3 bases: TGTGCCAGCAGCGTAGTCCCCAATGAGCAGTTCTTC. It yields the protein CASSVVPNEQFF. This rearrangement joins TRBV9 to TRBJ2-1; D gene ambiguous. V was cut by 0 bases and J by 6 bases, with 4 bases left in between. The CDR3 runs to 12 residues. Germline CDR1 SGDLS, CDR2 YYNGEE.

Only one count was recorded for this clone. The chain is built from TRBV4-2 and TRBJ1-1; 9 nucleotides align to TRBD1. The trim removed 3 bases at V and 2 bases at J, leaving 4 bases unmatched. The CDR3 is 15 amino acids. The germline gives CDR1 LGHNA, CDR2 YNFKEQ. CDR3: CASSQVTGGNTEAFF. The DNA for the CDR3 is TGTGCCAGCAGCCAGGTGACAGGGGGAAACACTGAAGCTTTCTTT.

Details on this clone: Mismatch with germline at one junction end may stem from a read error. The V and J genes are TRBV9 and TRBJ2-5; D is ambiguous. Germline V gene sequence: CDR1 SGDLS, CDR2 YYNGEE. This CDR3 contains 13 residues. The CDR3 region is CASSAHQSETQHF. The CDR3 DNA is TGTGCCAGCAGCGCCCACCAGAGTGAGACCCAGCACTTC.

The V call is TRBV6-1, the J call TRBJ1-3; D unresolved. CDR1 and CDR2 from the germline V gene are MNHNS and SASEGT. V lost 9 bases, J lost 0 bases, and 12 bases lay in between. The CDR3 spans 14 residues. The CDR3: CASSDGLSGNTIYF. DNA of the CDR3: TGTGCCAGTTCTGACGGACTCTCTGGAAACACCATATATTTT.

The chain combines TRBV6-1 with TRBJ2-2, with 7 bases fitting TRBD1. Germline assignment: CDR1 MNHNS and CDR2 SASEGT. CDR3 length: 16 residues. V trimming: 6 bases; J trimming: 6 bases; junction bases outside the gene matches: 13. The CDR3 region is CASREQGSVSPGELFF. CDR3 DNA sequence: TGTGCCAGCAGAGAACAGGGGAGTGTTTCACCCGGGGAGCTGTTTTTT.

The chain carries TRBV13 and TRBJ2-3; D is unclear. V was cut by 4 bases and J by 2 bases, with 4 bases left in between. This CDR3 has 12 amino acids. Germline CDR1 PRHDT, CDR2 FYEKMQ (reference sequence). In DNA, the CDR3 is TGTGCCAGCAGCTGGGCCACAGATACGCAGTATTTT. This codes for CASSWATDTQYF. The complete variable domain, with remaining parts taken from reference TRBV13 and TRBJ2-3, reads AAGVIQSPRHLIKEKRETATLKCYPIPRHDTVYWYQQGPGQDPQFLISFYEKMQSDKGSIPDRFSAQQFSDYHSELNMSSLELGDSALYFCASSWATDTQYFGPGTRLTVL.

The chain recombines TRBV28 with TRBJ1-5, with TRBD1 as a possible D gene (5 bases). This CDR3 has 14 amino acids. CDR1 and CDR2 from the germline V gene are MDHEN and SYDVKM. Trimming shortened V by 2 bases and J by 4 bases, and 9 bases separated the two germline ends. This CDR3 is CASSLGGSNQPQHF. CDR3 bases: TGTGCCAGCAGTTTAGGGGGTTCTAATCAGCCCCAGCATTTT.

This clone has a handful of counts. The chain is built from TRBV7-2 and TRBJ2-5; TRBD2 matches 7 bases. The CDR3 runs 13 residues. V lost 4 bases, J lost 4 bases, and 3 bases stayed unmatched. Germline-derived CDR1 and CDR2 are SGHTA and FQGNSA. This CDR3 reads CASSWTSGETQYF. The CDR3 bases are TGTGCCAGCAGCTGGACTAGTGGAGAGACCCAGTACTTC.

Remarks on this clone: Since a much larger clone is just one base distant, this may be a read error. Other DNA sequences in the same sample also yield this CDR3. V usage is TRBV6-4 and J usage is TRBJ2-2, with D unresolved. The CDR3 is 13 residues long. The germline CDR1 and CDR2 sequences are MRHNA and SNTAGT. V was shortened by 0 bases and J by 5 bases, with 4 bases between the two germline ends. CDR3: CASSDSETGELFF. DNA of the CDR3: TGTGCCAGCAGTGACTCTGAGACCGGGGAGCTGTTTTTT.

This chain links TRBV20-1 with TRBJ2-1, with D perhaps TRBD2 (6 bases). The germline CDR1 and CDR2 sequences are DFQATT and SNEGSKA (reference sequence). The CDR3 is 11 residues long. Deletions cut 3 bases from V and 8 bases from J, with 8 bases between. The CDR3 coding sequence is TGCAGTGCTAGTCGGGGGTATGAGCAGTTCTTC. Translation: CSASRGYEQFF.

Details on this clone: The sample carries other DNA sequences with the same CDR3. The chain links TRBV6-5 to TRBJ1-3, with D uncertain. Trimming shortened V by 0 bases and J by 0 bases, and 9 bases separated the two germline ends. The CDR3 sequence is 16 residues long. Germline CDR1 MNHEY, CDR2 SVGAGI. The CDR3 bases are TGTGCCAGCAGTTACTCCCGGATGGGCTCTGGAAACACCATATATTTT. Translating it yields CASSYSRMGSGNTIYF.

The chain carries TRBV10-3 and TRBJ1-3; tentative D call: TRBD1 (5 bases). This CDR3 region has 15 residues. V lost 6 bases to trimming and J lost 4 bases, with 16 bases between them. Germline lookup yields CDR1 ENHRY and CDR2 SYGVKD. CDR3 loop: CAISRDARTGNTIYF. The CDR3 nucleotides read TGTGCCATCAGCCGGGACGCGCGAACCGGAAACACCATATATTTT.

As for this clone: As the CDR3 is not closed by the conserved phenylalanine or tryptophan, this likely results from a read error. V gene TRBV6-1 combines with J gene TRBJ1-2; 9 nucleotides line up with TRBD1. Germline CDR1 reads MNHNS; CDR2 reads SASEGT. Trimming cost V 4 bases and J 0 bases; bases outside gene matches: 9. The CDR3 sequence is 17 residues long. This chain's CDR3 is CASSARDRVLANYGYTL. CDR3 DNA sequence: TGTGCCAGCAGTGCCCGGGACAGGGTCTTAGCTAACTATGGCTACACCCTC.

The rearrangement links TRBV9 to TRBJ2-3; 9 nucleotides align to TRBD2. Unmatched junction bases numbered 9, after V lost 4 bases and J lost 3 bases. Germline CDR1 is SGDLS and CDR2 is YYNGEE. The CDR3 covers 16 residues. The CDR3 coding sequence is TGTGCCAGCAGCCCTTTAGCGGGGGAGGGGACAGATACGCAGTATTTT. It is translated as CASSPLAGEGTDTQYF.

This chain uses TRBV18 with TRBJ2-5; D perhaps matches TRBD1 (6 bases). In germline, CDR1 is KGHSH, CDR2 LQKENI. Trimming left V 5 bases short and J 5 bases short, with 15 bases between. There are 14 residues in the CDR3. Here the CDR3 DNA reads TGTGCCAGCTCAACAGCCGGGACATCTGAGACCCAGTACTTC. Its protein is CASSTAGTSETQYF.

A word on this clone: Other DNA sequences of this sample code for an identical CDR3. The chain joins TRBV5-4 to TRBJ1-5; unclear D gene. The CDR3 is 13 residues long. V lost 0 bases, J lost 0 bases, and 1 base lay in between. CDR1 is SGHNT and CDR2 is YYREEE in the germline V gene (reference sequence). The CDR3 sequence is CASSLDSNQPQHF. CDR3 in DNA: TGTGCCAGCAGCTTGGATAGCAATCAGCCCCAGCATTTT.